The following is a T cell receptor delta chain sequence with its context. Its binding antigen is unknown. One end of the junction does not line up with germline, which may come from a read error. This sample is drawn from a study of delta chain sequences of gamma delta T cells (dated by TCRdb to about 2017). The method was PCR. The data were produced on an Illumina MiSeq. TCRdb called clones anew from the public reads via CATT; matching DNA rows were later pooled. Across this sample there are roughly 3,100 delta-chain clones, with just over 60% seen only once. 45% to 60% of the sample belongs to the ten largest clones. Via the germline V gene, CDR1 is GEAIGNYY and CDR2 EKD. There are 17 amino acids in the CDR3, from cysteine to phenylalanine inclusive. The retained sequence is limited to the CDR3, 51 bases, with the frame set at the first base.

The sequence joins TRDV2 to TRDJ1; no D gene can be assigned with confidence. Sequencing was carried out using a tumor sample. This receptor was identified in a human donor with breast cancer. This receptor carries the CDR3 CSCDSSIPRFNIVKLIF. The DNA sequence is given as TGTTCCTGTGACTCATCCATACCCCGCTTTAACATCGTTAAACTCATCTTT.